This T cell receptor (beta chain) was identified during a study of early T cells in non-severe SARS-CoV-2 infection. In TCRdb, the 5' RACE reads were re-called with MiXCR into one record per CDR3 protein. The sample lists some 38,000 distinct CDR3 sequences; 5% to 6.5% were seen once. CDR3 length: 13 residues. CDR1 and CDR2 (germline): SNHLY, FYNNEI. After removal of 6 bases from V and 4 bases from J, the junction contained 2 bases not matched to a gene. V is TRBV2 and J is TRBJ1-4, with 7 positions matching TRBD1. The sequence was collected from an adult who was a healthcare worker with PCR-confirmed SARS-CoV-2 infection or an uninfected control (not recorded which). Sequenced sample: whole blood. The CDR3 sequence: CASRQGINEKLFF. Written as DNA, the CDR3 is TGTGCCAGCAGACAGGGGATTAATGAAAAACTGTTTTTT.